The sequence of this T cell receptor (beta chain) was determined in a study of CD8+ T cells in alopecia areata. Study overall: Treated patients were given 5 to 10 mg oral tofacitinib twice daily. Study results and limitations: Numerous expanded lesional clones remained in scalp and blood during tofacitinib. Normal scalp showed lower clonality than lesional scalp, especially alopecia totalis/universalis.

Only one count was recorded for this clone. Its antigen is not known. cDNA reverse transcribed from extracted RNA served as the sequencing template. Sequencing was performed with immunoSEQ multiplex PCR; in TCRdb, only in-frame clones are kept and a portion is missing. Here the sample spans roughly 200,000 clones, roughly 53% being singletons. The treatment: oral pan-JAK inhibitor, 5-10 mg twice daily. The receptor was isolated from a human donor with alopecia areata. The sequencing used CD8+ T cells sorted from blood, collected at week 24, from a patient treated with tofacitinib.

The chain's CDR3 is CASSPDRIYEQYF. The CDR3 region has the DNA TGTGCCAGCAGCCCGGACAGAATCTACGAGCAGTACTTC. The chain joins TRBV7-6 to TRBJ2-7; tentatively, D is TRBD1 (6 bases). CDR3 length: 13 amino acids. The V gene's germline CDR1 is SGHVS and CDR2 FNYEAQ. Trimming pared 5 bases from V and 3 bases from J, leaving 11 bases between.